This T cell receptor (beta chain) stems from a study of blood T cell repertoires in COVID-19. Study background: Both acute and convalescent COVID-19 samples were obtained from the United States, Italy and Spain. PBMCs, B-cell-depleted T cells, or T cells were the source of the cDNA or gDNA that made up the material.

The germline CDR1 and CDR2 sequences are MNHEY and SVGAGI. This CDR3 comprises 14 residues. Trimming removed 11 bases from V and 5 bases from J; junction bases left unmatched: 15. Per the original methods: Reference gene primer amplification gave nucleated cell count estimates. Sequencing used immunoSEQ multiplex PCR; TCRdb keeps in-frame clones, though not all of them. The V and J calls and clone size are taken from that table; D and trimming were inferred from the DNA. The table has a few hundred thousand clones, approximately 84% seen once. The clonotype originates from a woman in her twenties or thirties who had recovered from COVID-19. Sequenced sample: peripheral blood. The chain employs TRBV6-5 and TRBJ2-7, with 7 bases identical to TRBD1. The CDR3 DNA reads as TGTGCCGGCAATATAGGGACAGTCTCTCACGAGCAGTACTTC. Its protein product is CAGNIGTVSHEQYF.